This T cell receptor (beta chain) was obtained from a study of T-cell reconstitution after alpha-beta-depleted transplantation in children. Study-level findings and limits: Surviving recipient T cells and thymic progenitors accounted for the high day-60 TCRbeta diversity observed in some patients. A year post-transplant, T-cell counts and diversity derived mostly from newly produced T cells. Reported findings indicate that, about two months after transplant, alpha-beta T cells came from several hundred expanded clones, which were derived from non-depleted graft cells.

As concerns this clonotype: The antigen is not known.

TCRbeta library preparation incorporated unique molecular identifiers. MiXCR was run by TCRdb on the PCR reads, yielding one entry per CDR3 protein. Among 700,000 to 850,000 distinct CDR3 sequences listed, under 20% were seen once. The V end lost 1 base, the J end lost 0 bases, and 13 bases lay between the germline ends. This CDR3 is 17 amino acids long. Germline assignment: CDR1 SGHVS and CDR2 FNYEAQ. The sequenced sample was PBMCs, mostly from graft donor cells, obtained 360 days after TCRalphabeta/CD19-depleted stem cell transplant. The chain uses TRBV7-6 and TRBJ2-1, with unresolved D. This TCR was recovered from a male patient aged 10 to 17 who had a stem cell transplant for acute lymphoblastic leukemia, so the T cells may come from the graft donor. The CDR3 sequence: CASSLVLYALSYNEQFF. The CDR3 DNA is TGTGCCAGCAGCTTAGTTCTGTACGCCCTCTCCTACAATGAGCAGTTCTTC. Full variable domain (missing parts from reference TRBV7-6 and TRBJ2-1): GAGVSQSPRYKVTKRGQDVALRCDPISGHVSLYWYRQALGQGPEFLTYFNYEAQQDKSGLPNDRFSAERPEGSISTLTIQRTEQRDSAMYRCASSLVLYALSYNEQFFGPGTRLTVL.